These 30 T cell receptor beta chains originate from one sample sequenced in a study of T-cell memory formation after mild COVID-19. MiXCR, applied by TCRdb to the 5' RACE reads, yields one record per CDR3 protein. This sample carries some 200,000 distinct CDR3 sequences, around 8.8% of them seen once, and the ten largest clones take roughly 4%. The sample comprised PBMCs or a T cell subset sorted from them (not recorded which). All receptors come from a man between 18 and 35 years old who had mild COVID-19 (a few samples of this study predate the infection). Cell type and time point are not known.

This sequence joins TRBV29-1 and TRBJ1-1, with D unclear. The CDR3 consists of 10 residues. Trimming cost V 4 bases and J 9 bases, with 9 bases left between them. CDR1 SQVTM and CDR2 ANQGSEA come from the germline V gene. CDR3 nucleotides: TGCAGCGTTGGAGAAGGGAAAGCTTTCTTT. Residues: CSVGEGKAFF. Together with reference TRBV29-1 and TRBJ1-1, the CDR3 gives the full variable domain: SAVISQKPSRDICQRGTSLTIQCQVDSQVTMMFWYRQQPGQSLTLIATANQGSEATYESGFVIDKFPISRPNLTFSTLTVSNMSPEDSSIYLCSVGEGKAFFGQGTRLTVV.

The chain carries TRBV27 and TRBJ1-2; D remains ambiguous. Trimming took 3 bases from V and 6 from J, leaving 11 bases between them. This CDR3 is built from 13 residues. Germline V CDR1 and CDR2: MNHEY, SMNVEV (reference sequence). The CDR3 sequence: CASSFTGKHGYTF. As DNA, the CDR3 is TGTGCCAGCAGTTTTACGGGGAAGCATGGCTACACCTTC.

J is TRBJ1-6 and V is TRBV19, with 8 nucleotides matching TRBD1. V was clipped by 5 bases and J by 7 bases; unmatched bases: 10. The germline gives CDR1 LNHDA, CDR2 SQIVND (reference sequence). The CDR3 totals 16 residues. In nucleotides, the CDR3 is TGTGCCAGTAGTCCCCACAGACAGGGGAGAAATTCACCCCTCCACTTT. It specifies CASSPHRQGRNSPLHF.

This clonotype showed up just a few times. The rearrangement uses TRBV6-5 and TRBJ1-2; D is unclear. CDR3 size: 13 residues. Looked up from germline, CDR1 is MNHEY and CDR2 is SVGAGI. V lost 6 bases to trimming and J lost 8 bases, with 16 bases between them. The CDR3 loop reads CASSREERGGYTF. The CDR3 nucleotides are TGTGCCAGCAGCCGCGAGGAGAGAGGAGGCTACACCTTC.

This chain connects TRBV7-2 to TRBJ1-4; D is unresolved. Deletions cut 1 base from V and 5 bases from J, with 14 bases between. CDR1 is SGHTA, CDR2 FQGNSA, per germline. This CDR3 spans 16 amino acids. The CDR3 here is CASSLVATENNEKLFF. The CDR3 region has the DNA TGTGCCAGCAGCTTAGTGGCAACGGAGAACAATGAAAAACTGTTTTTT.

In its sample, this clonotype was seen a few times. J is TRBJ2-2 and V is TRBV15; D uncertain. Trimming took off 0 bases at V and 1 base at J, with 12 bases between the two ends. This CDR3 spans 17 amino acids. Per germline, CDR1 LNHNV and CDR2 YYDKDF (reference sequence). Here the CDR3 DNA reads TGTGCCACCAGCAGAGAAAGCCCGAGTCGGAACACCGGGGAGCTGTTTTTT. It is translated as CATSRESPSRNTGELFF.

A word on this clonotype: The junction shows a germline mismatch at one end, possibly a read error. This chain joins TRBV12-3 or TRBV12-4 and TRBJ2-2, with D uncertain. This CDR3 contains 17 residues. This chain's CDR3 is CASSFFVLESNTGELFF. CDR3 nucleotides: TGTGCCAGCAGTTTCTTCGTACTGGAATCCAACACAGGGGAGCTGTTTTTT.

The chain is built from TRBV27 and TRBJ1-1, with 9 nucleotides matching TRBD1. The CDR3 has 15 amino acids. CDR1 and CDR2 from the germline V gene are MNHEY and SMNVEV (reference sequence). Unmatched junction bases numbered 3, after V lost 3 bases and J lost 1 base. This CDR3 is CASSLSDRGNTEAFF. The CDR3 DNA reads TGTGCCAGCAGTTTGTCGGACAGGGGGAACACTGAAGCTTTCTTT.

The CDR3 here is CAWSVQAGGINEQFF. In nucleotides, the CDR3 is TGTGCCTGGAGTGTACAAGCGGGGGGGATAAATGAGCAGTTCTTC. V gene TRBV30 combines with J gene TRBJ2-1, with 10 positions matching TRBD2. Per the germline V gene, CDR1 is GTSNPN and CDR2 is SVGIG (reference sequence). The J segment lost 7 bases and the V segment lost 0 bases, leaving 6 bases of the junction unmatched. The CDR3 loop spans 15 amino acids.

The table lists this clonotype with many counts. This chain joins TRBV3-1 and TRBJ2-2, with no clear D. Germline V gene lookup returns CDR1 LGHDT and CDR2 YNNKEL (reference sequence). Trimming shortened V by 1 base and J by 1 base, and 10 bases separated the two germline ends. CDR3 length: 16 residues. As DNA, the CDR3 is TGTGCCAGCAGCCAAGGGTCCAGGTTGAACACCGGGGAGCTGTTTTTT. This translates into CASSQGSRLNTGELFF. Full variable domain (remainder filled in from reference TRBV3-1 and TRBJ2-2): DTAVSQTPKYLVTQMGNDKSIKCEQNLGHDTMYWYKQDSKKFLKIMFSYNNKELIINETVPNRFSPKSPDKAHLNLHINSLELGDSAVYFCASSQGSRLNTGELFFGEGSRLTVL.

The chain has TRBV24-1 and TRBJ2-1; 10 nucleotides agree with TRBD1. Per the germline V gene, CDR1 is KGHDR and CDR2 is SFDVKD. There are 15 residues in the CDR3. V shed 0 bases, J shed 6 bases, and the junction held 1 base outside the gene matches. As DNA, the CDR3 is TGTGCCACCAGTGATTTGGGGACAGGGGTCAATGAGCAGTTCTTC. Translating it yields CATSDLGTGVNEQFF.

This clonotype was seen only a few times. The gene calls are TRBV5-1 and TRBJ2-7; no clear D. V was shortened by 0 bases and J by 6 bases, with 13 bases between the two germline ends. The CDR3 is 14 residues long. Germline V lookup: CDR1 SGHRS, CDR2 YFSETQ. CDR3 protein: CASSLGPTKLEQYV. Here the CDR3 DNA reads TGCGCCAGCAGCTTGGGACCGACCAAGCTCGAGCAGTACGTC.

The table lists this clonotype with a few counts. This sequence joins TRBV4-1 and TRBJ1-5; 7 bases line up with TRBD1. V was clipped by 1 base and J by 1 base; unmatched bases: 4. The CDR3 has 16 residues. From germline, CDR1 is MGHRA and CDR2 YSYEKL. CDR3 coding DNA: TGCGCCAGCAGCCAAGTCTTCAGGGGGAGCAATCAGCCCCAGCATTTT. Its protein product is CASSQVFRGSNQPQHF.

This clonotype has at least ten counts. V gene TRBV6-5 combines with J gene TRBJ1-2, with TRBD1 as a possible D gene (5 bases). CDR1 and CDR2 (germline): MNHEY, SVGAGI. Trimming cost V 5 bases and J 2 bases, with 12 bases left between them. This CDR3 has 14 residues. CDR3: CASSRSTANYGYTF. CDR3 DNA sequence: TGTGCCAGCAGTCGTTCGACAGCCAACTATGGCTACACCTTC.

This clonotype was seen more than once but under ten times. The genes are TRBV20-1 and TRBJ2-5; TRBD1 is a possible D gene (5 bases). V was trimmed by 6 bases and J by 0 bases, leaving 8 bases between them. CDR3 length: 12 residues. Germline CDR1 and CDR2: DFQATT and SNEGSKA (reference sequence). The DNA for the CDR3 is TGCAGTGCAAAGGACAACCAAGAGACCCAGTACTTC. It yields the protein CSAKDNQETQYF.

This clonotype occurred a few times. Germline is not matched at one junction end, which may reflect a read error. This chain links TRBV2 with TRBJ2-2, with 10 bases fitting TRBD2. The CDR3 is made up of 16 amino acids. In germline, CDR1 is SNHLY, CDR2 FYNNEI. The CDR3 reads CASSDRSGGNPGELFF. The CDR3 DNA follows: TGTGCCAGCAGTGACCGTAGCGGGGGGAACCCCGGGGAGCTGTTTTTT.

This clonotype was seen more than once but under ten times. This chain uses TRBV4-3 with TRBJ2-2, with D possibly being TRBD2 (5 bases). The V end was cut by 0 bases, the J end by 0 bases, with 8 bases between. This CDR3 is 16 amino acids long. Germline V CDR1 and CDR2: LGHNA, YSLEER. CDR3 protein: CASSQERAANTGELFF. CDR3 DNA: TGCGCCAGCAGCCAAGAGAGGGCAGCGAACACCGGGGAGCTGTTTTTT.

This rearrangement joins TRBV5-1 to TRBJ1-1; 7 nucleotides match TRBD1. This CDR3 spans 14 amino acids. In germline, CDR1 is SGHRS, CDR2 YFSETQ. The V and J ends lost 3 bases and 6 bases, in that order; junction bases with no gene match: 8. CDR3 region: CASSSPGGRAEAFF. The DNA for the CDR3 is TGCGCCAGCAGCTCCCCAGGGGGGCGGGCTGAAGCTTTCTTT.

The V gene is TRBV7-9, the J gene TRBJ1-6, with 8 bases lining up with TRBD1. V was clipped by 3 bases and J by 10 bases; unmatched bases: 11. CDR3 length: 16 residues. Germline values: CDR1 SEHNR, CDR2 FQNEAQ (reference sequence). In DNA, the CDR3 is TGTGCCAGCAGCTTCAGGACAGGGCCGGTTCAATCACCCCTCCACTTT. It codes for CASSFRTGPVQSPLHF.

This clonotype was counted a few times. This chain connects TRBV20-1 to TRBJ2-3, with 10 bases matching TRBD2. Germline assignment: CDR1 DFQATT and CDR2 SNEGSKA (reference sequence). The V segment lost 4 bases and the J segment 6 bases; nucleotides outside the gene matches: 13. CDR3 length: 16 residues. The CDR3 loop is CSAILAGAKTDDTQYF. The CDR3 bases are TGCAGTGCTATCCTAGCGGGGGCCAAAACCGATGATACGCAGTATTTT.

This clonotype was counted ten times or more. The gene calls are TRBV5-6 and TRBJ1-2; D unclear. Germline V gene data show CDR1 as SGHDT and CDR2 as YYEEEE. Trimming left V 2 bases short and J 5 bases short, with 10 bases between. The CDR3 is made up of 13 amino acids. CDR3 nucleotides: TGTGCCAGCAGCTTACCCGGGGTTTATGGCTACACCTTC. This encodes CASSLPGVYGYTF.

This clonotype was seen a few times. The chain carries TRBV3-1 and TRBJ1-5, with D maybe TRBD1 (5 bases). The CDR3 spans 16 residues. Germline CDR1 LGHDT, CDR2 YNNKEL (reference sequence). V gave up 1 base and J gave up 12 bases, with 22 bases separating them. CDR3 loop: CASSQVNSAGSEVQHF. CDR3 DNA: TGTGCCAGCAGCCAAGTTAATTCGGCAGGGAGTGAGGTCCAGCATTTT.

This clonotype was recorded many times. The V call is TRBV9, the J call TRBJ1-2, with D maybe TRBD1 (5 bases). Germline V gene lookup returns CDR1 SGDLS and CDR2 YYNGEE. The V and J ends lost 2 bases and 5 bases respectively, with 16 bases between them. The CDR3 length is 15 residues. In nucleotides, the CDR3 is TGTGCCAGCAGCGTTCTCCCTGCAGGGATATATGGCTACACCTTC. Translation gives CASSVLPAGIYGYTF.

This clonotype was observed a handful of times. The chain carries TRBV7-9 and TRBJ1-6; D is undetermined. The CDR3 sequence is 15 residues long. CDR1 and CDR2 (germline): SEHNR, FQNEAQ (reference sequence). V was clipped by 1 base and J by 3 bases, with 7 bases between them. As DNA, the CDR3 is TGTGCCAGCAGCTTAGGCGGCAGCTATAATTCACCCCTCCACTTT. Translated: CASSLGGSYNSPLHF.

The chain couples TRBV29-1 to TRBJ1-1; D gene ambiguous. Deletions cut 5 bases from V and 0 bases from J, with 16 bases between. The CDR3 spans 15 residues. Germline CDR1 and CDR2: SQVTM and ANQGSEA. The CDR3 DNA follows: TGCAGCGTTTCCGGGAGGTTCAGCATGAACACTGAAGCTTTCTTT. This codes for CSVSGRFSMNTEAFF.

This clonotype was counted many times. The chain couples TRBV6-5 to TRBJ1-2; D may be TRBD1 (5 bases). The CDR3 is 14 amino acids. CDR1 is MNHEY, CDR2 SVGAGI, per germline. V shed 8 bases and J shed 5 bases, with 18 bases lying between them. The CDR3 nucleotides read TGTGCCAGCTTCACTCGGGACTTACTATATGGCTACACCTTC. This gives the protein CASFTRDLLYGYTF.

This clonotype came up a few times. The CDR3 DNA reads as TGTGCCAGCAGTTACTCGCTCCGGACAGGGGTCTATGGCTACACCTTC. It yields the protein CASSYSLRTGVYGYTF. The chain has TRBV6-2 or TRBV6-3 and TRBJ1-2, with 9 bases identical to TRBD1. The germline V gene has CDR1 MNHEY and CDR2 SVGEGT. J was trimmed by 4 bases and V by 0 bases; bases with no gene match: 6. The CDR3 is 16 residues long.

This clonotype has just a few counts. CDR3 amino acids: CSARATGENTDTQYF. The CDR3 DNA follows: TGCAGTGCTAGAGCTACAGGGGAGAACACAGATACGCAGTATTTT. This chain joins TRBV20-1 and TRBJ2-3, with 7 bases matching TRBD1. CDR1 is DFQATT and CDR2 is SNEGSKA in the germline V gene (reference sequence). This CDR3 comprises 15 residues. Trimming removed 1 base from V and 2 bases from J; junction bases left unmatched: 6.

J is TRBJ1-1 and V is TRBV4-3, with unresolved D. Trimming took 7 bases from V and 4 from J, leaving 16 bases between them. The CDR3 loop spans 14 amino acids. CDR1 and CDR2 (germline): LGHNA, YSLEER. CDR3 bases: TGCGCCAGCAACCCAACCCGGGAGGGCACTGAAGCTTTCTTT. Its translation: CASNPTREGTEAFF.

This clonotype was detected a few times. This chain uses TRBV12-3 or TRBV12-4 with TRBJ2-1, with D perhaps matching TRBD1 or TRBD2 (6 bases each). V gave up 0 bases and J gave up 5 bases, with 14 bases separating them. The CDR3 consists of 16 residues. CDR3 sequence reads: CASSLAPGAENNEQFF. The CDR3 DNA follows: TGTGCCAGCAGTTTAGCGCCGGGGGCTGAGAACAATGAGCAGTTCTTC.